This T cell receptor (beta chain) is from a study of blood T cells in healthy people across ages. Study-wide results and caveats: Any conclusive comparison of naive versus antigen-experienced cells was prevented by using unsorted PBMCs.

With regard to this clonotype: The target antigen is unknown.

Then a second PCR, running about 6 to 12 cycles, was carried out with a sample-barcoded 5' primer and a J-beta primer mix. Each CDR3 protein is one row after TCRdb ran MiXCR on the 5' RACE reads. The data contain about 1.8 million distinct CDR3 sequences, roughly 50% of them singletons. The CDR3 loop spans 15 amino acids. Germline V gene lookup returns CDR1 MNHEY and CDR2 SMNVEV (reference sequence). Trimming left V 4 bases short and J 9 bases short, with 19 bases between. Sequenced input: blood. The source of this sequence is a woman in her thirties or forties in good health. The chain links TRBV27 to TRBJ1-5; tentatively, D is TRBD1 (6 bases). The CDR3 sequence: CASSSRTARYSPQHF. The CDR3 DNA reads TGTGCCAGCAGTTCGCGGACAGCTCGTTATTCGCCCCAGCATTTT.